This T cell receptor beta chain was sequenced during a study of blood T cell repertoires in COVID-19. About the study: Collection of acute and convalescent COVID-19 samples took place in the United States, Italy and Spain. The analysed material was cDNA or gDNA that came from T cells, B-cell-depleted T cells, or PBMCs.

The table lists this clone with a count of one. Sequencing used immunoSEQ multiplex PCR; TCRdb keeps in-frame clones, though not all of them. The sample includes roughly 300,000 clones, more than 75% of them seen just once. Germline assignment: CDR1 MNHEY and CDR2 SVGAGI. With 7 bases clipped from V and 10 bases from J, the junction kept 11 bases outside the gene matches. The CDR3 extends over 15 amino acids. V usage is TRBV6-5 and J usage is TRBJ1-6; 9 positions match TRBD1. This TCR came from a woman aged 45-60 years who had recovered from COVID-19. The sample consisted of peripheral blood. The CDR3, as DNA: TGTGCCAGCACTAAACCGGGACAGGGAAACTCACCCCTCCACTTT. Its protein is CASTKPGQGNSPLHF.